The source of this T cell receptor (beta chain) is a study of blood T cells in healthy people across ages. There are many counts of this clonotype. Then a second PCR, running roughly 7 to 11 cycles, was carried out with a sample-barcoded 5' primer and a J-beta primer mix. The yield of each sample was at least 2.5 million CDR3-containing paired-end reads. TCRdb passed the 5' RACE reads through MiXCR, listing each CDR3 protein once. Of 1.5 million to 2 million distinct CDR3 sequences in the sample, just under 50% were seen once. Every sample had a minimum of 6 million PBMCs isolated. Sequences were obtained from blood. The origin of this receptor is a woman aged 40 to 50 in good health.

CDR3 sequence reads: CSAQQGDQETQYF. The CDR3 coding sequence is TGCAGCGCCCAACAGGGGGACCAAGAGACCCAGTACTTC. The chain combines TRBV29-1 with TRBJ2-5, with TRBD1 matching over 8 bases. Unmatched junction bases numbered 4, after V lost 7 bases and J lost 0 bases. CDR1 and CDR2 (germline): SQVTM, ANQGSEA. This CDR3 is 13 amino acids long.